These T cell receptor beta chains were read from a single sample in a study of identical twins. TCRdb re-derived calls from the 5' RACE reads in MiXCR, one entry per CDR3 protein. The sample includes about 1.7 million distinct CDR3 sequences, 25% to 35% of them seen just once. Sequenced: cord blood. The receptors come from a newborn girl in good health. The CDR3 runs from the conserved cysteine through the conserved F or W. Fields, in order: D gene, V gene, clone size, J gene, CDR3 protein, CDR3 DNA. The D gene is left open where the match is weak. Where a row states a size, it is once, few, many or the class of an expanded clone; other rows omit it.

TRBD1,TRBV7-9,.,TRBJ1-6,CASGSHLRQGVYSPLHF,TGTGCCAGCGGCTCCCACCTTCGACAGGGAGTTTATTCACCCCTCCACTTT
.,TRBV4-1,.,TRBJ1-5,CASSQEPGRQPQHF,TGCGCCAGCAGCCAAGAACCGGGCCGGCAGCCCCAGCATTTT
.,TRBV20-1,.,TRBJ2-2,CSAPIYSVTGELFF,TGCAGTGCCCCTATCTATAGTGTCACCGGGGAGCTGTTTTTT
TRBD2,TRBV12-3/TRBV12-4,.,TRBJ2-1,CASSSKPGRLSNEQFF,TGTGCCAGCAGCTCCAAGCCCGGGAGGTTATCGAATGAGCAGTTCTTC
.,TRBV25-1,few,TRBJ2-7,CASSESSHLIDEQYF,TGTGCCAGCAGTGAATCGTCACACCTCATTGACGAGCAGTACTTC
.,TRBV15,once,TRBJ2-1,CATSSTAWLTATYNEQFF,TGTGCCACCAGCAGCACAGCCTGGCTCACGGCTACCTACAATGAGCAGTTCTTC
TRBD2,TRBV28,few,TRBJ2-1,CASSLFGTSVINEQFF,TGTGCCAGCAGTTTATTTGGGACTAGCGTAATCAATGAGCAGTTCTTC
TRBD1,TRBV7-8,few,TRBJ1-1,CASSFGQGLNTEAFF,TGTGCCAGCAGCTTTGGACAGGGGTTGAACACTGAAGCTTTCTTT
.,TRBV5-1,many,TRBJ2-3,CASSLTVTSTDTQYF,TGCGCCAGCAGCTTGACAGTTACTAGCACAGATACGCAGTATTTT
.,TRBV6-5,.,TRBJ1-4,CASSYSTGWEKLFF,TGTGCCAGCAGTTACTCGACCGGTTGGGAAAAACTGTTTTTT
.,TRBV20-1,many,TRBJ2-7,CSARGTSRYEQYF,TGCAGTGCTAGGGGAACTAGTCGCTACGAGCAGTACTTC
.,TRBV20-1,.,TRBJ2-3,CSARDLPNTDTQYF,TGCAGTGCTAGAGATTTGCCCAACACAGATACGCAGTATTTT
TRBD1,TRBV5-6,.,TRBJ2-7,CASSWVGQAAYEQYF,TGTGCCAGCAGCTGGGTGGGACAGGCGGCCTACGAGCAGTACTTC
.,TRBV5-5,.,TRBJ2-5,CASSLLDGAVETQYF,TGTGCCAGCAGCTTGCTGGACGGGGCCGTAGAGACCCAGTACTTC
TRBD2,TRBV28,.,TRBJ2-1,CASSLSSGRREYEQFF,TGTGCCAGCAGTTTATCTAGCGGGAGGAGGGAATATGAGCAGTTCTTC
.,TRBV27,few,TRBJ2-7,CANRTDSPYEQYF,TGTGCCAATCGTACGGACAGTCCCTACGAGCAGTACTTC
TRBD1,TRBV2,.,TRBJ2-3,CASRQGLADTQYF,TGTGCCAGCAGACAGGGGCTCGCAGATACGCAGTATTTT
TRBD2,TRBV7-2,few,TRBJ2-1,CASSLEVGLAGGEQFF,TGTGCCAGCAGCTTAGAAGTGGGACTAGCGGGAGGTGAGCAGTTCTTC
.,TRBV2,.,TRBJ2-1,CASSERWGIYNEQFF,TGTGCCAGCAGTGAAAGGTGGGGGATATACAATGAGCAGTTCTTC
.,TRBV20-1,.,TRBJ1-2,CSVRYGYTF,TGCAGTGTCCGATATGGCTACACCTTC
TRBD2,TRBV6-1,.,TRBJ2-7,CAYKHGGKGLAERTAYEQYF,TGTGCCTACAAACATGGGGGAAAGGGACTAGCGGAGCGTACGGCCTACGAGCAGTACTTC
TRBD2,TRBV5-1,few,TRBJ2-1,CASSPPRLAGGLQSEQFF,TGCGCCAGCAGCCCGCCCAGACTAGCGGGAGGACTCCAGAGTGAGCAGTTCTTC
.,TRBV20-1,many,TRBJ2-7,CSARGHYEQYF,TGCAGTGCTAGAGGCCATTACGAGCAGTACTTC
TRBD2,TRBV19,.,TRBJ2-1,CATLPSGRRSSYNEQFF,TGTGCCACTCTCCCTAGCGGGAGAAGGAGCTCCTACAATGAGCAGTTCTTC
TRBD2,TRBV7-9,few,TRBJ2-7,CASSLGVTSGVNSSYEQYF,TGTGCCAGCAGCTTAGGAGTCACTAGCGGGGTGAACAGCTCCTACGAGCAGTACTTC
.,TRBV7-2,few,TRBJ1-5,CASSLSWGVAQPQHF,TGTGCCAGCAGCTTAAGTTGGGGGGTGGCTCAGCCCCAGCATTTT
TRBD1,TRBV2,.,TRBJ2-3,CASSWDRSSTGTQYF,TGTGCCAGCAGTTGGGACAGGAGTAGCACAGGTACGCAGTATTTT
.,TRBV27,.,TRBJ2-6,CASSLSLFTKQGEFSGANVLTF,TGTGCCAGCAGTTTAAGCCTCTTCACCAAACAGGGCGAGTTCTCTGGGGCCAACGTCCTGACTTTC
TRBD1,TRBV12-3/TRBV12-4,.,TRBJ1-1,CASSRRTGVRNTEAFF,TGTGCCAGCAGCCGTAGGACAGGGGTAAGGAACACTGAAGCTTTCTTT